The 13 T cell receptor beta chains reported below all come from one sample, sequenced in a study of blood T cell repertoires in COVID-19. The table came from immunoSEQ multiplex PCR; TCRdb's copy has only in-frame clones and leaves some out. The table has some 160,000 clones, around four fifths seen once. Sequencing was carried out using peripheral blood. The receptors were gathered from a woman in her 70s who had recovered from COVID-19.

The V and J genes are TRBV7-2 and TRBJ1-1; no firm D call. Germline-derived CDR1 and CDR2 are SGHTA and FQGNSA. Between the trimmed V and J ends, which lost 1 base and 1 base, there was a span of 7 bases. The CDR3 is 14 amino acids. Written as DNA, the CDR3 is TGTGCCAGCAGCTTAGTTTCCGGGAACACTGAAGCTTTCTTT. It is translated as CASSLVSGNTEAFF.

This chain links TRBV27 with TRBJ2-3; the D gene is possibly TRBD1 (5 bases). The V and J ends lost 5 bases and 5 bases respectively, with 17 bases between them. Germline values: CDR1 MNHEY, CDR2 SMNVEV (reference sequence). The CDR3 consists of 15 residues. CDR3 DNA: TGTGCCAGCAGTACCCAGGGCTGGGCGGTAGATACGCAGTATTTT. As protein: CASSTQGWAVDTQYF.

J is TRBJ1-6 and V is TRBV7-3; D unclear. The V end lost 3 bases, the J end lost 10 bases, and 10 bases lay between the germline ends. The germline gives CDR1 SGHTA, CDR2 FQGTGA. This CDR3 contains 13 residues. The chain's CDR3 is CASSLAPQSPLHF. Here the CDR3 DNA reads TGTGCCAGCAGCTTGGCCCCGCAGTCACCCCTCCACTTT.

This sequence joins TRBV19 and TRBJ2-7; TRBD1 aligns across 10 bases. Trimming at V came to 1 base and at J to 3 bases, leaving 0 bases not matched to a gene. This CDR3 has 14 amino acids. Germline loops: CDR1 LNHDA, CDR2 SQIVND (reference sequence). The CDR3 DNA reads TGTGCCAGTAGTATAGGGACAGGGGGCTACGAGCAGTACTTC. Translation gives CASSIGTGGYEQYF.

The CDR3 DNA follows: TGTGCCAGCAGCCCCCGACACAGCTCCTACGAGCAGTACTTC. It specifies CASSPRHSSYEQYF. The V gene is TRBV7-2, the J gene TRBJ2-7; no clear D. Per the germline V gene, CDR1 is SGHTA and CDR2 is FQGNSA. The V end was cut by 5 bases, the J end by 0 bases, with 11 bases between. The CDR3 loop spans 14 amino acids.

This chain connects TRBV5-1 to TRBJ1-2; D unresolved. Germline loops: CDR1 SGHRS, CDR2 YFSETQ. Trimming shortened V by 6 bases and J by 7 bases, and 16 bases separated the two germline ends. There are 13 residues in the CDR3. The DNA of the CDR3 is TGCGCCAGCACCCTAGACCCCGGGAGTGGCTACACCTTC. Translated: CASTLDPGSGYTF.

This clone was found a few times. The chain combines TRBV19 with TRBJ1-5; weak D call: TRBD1 (6 bases). The germline V gene encodes CDR1 LNHDA and CDR2 SQIVND (reference sequence). This CDR3 has 14 residues. V gave up 5 bases and J gave up 4 bases, with 12 bases separating them. CDR3 region: CASSPQGRNQPQHF. Written as DNA, the CDR3 is TGTGCCAGTAGTCCACAGGGTCGGAATCAGCCCCAGCATTTT. The variable domain in full, with the rest retrieved from reference TRBV19 and TRBJ1-5, is DGGITQSPKYLFRKEGQNVTLSCEQNLNHDAMYWYRQDPGQGLRLIYYSQIVNDFQKGDIAEGYSVSREKKESFPLTVTSAQKNPTAFYLCASSPQGRNQPQHFGDGTRLSIL.

This clone occurred a few times. V is TRBV5-4 and J is TRBJ2-3; TRBD1 is a possible D gene (6 bases). V was clipped by 4 bases and J by 3 bases, with 15 bases between them. Germline CDR1 is SGHNT and CDR2 is YYREEE (reference sequence). This CDR3 spans 15 amino acids. CDR3 protein: CASSPDPDRTDTQYF. The CDR3 DNA follows: TGTGCCAGCAGCCCAGACCCCGACAGGACAGATACGCAGTATTTT.

The J gene is TRBJ2-7, the V gene TRBV27, with TRBD2 identical over 7 bases. Trimming at V came to 7 bases and at J to 0 bases, leaving 12 bases not matched to a gene. Germline-derived CDR1 and CDR2 are MNHEY and SMNVEV (reference sequence). CDR3 size: 16 residues. The CDR3 region is CASTPSSGAISYEQYF. The CDR3 DNA reads as TGTGCCAGCACCCCCTCTAGCGGAGCCATCTCCTACGAGCAGTACTTC.

The V call is TRBV5-4, the J call TRBJ2-4; unclear D gene. This CDR3 is built from 14 residues. The germline V gene encodes CDR1 SGHNT and CDR2 YYREEE (reference sequence). V dropped 0 bases and J dropped 4 bases, with 8 bases sitting between them. CDR3 DNA sequence: TGTGCCAGCAGCTTGGGGCGGCAGAAAAACATTCAGTACTTC. The encoded protein is CASSLGRQKNIQYF.

This chain uses TRBV14 with TRBJ1-4; the D is unclear. The CDR3 totals 13 residues. Germline CDR1 reads SGHDN; CDR2 reads FVKESK. The V end lost 4 bases, the J end lost 8 bases, and 11 bases lay between the germline ends. Written as DNA, the CDR3 is TGTGCCAGCAGCCTTCTACCGGGGGAAAAACTGTTTTTT. Its protein is CASSLLPGEKLFF.

J is TRBJ2-3 and V is TRBV29-1, with 11 bases identical to TRBD1. Germline V CDR1 and CDR2: SQVTM, ANQGSEA. The V segment lost 4 bases and the J segment 0 bases; nucleotides outside the gene matches: 3. The CDR3 length is 15 residues. Written as DNA, the CDR3 is TGCAGCGTTGGCGGGACAGGGGGTAGCACAGATACGCAGTATTTT. It encodes CSVGGTGGSTDTQYF.

The chain recombines TRBV5-4 with TRBJ2-1, with 7 bases fitting TRBD1. This CDR3 spans 16 amino acids. Germline CDR1 SGHNT, CDR2 YYREEE (reference sequence). With 0 bases clipped from V and 4 bases from J, the junction kept 7 bases outside the gene matches. This chain's CDR3 is CASSLAGTAQYNEQFF. Written as DNA, the CDR3 is TGTGCCAGCAGCTTGGCTGGGACAGCACAATACAATGAGCAGTTCTTC.